The 13 T cell receptor beta chains below were found in one sample sequenced in a study of vaccination effects on CD4 cells after COVID-19 (dated by TCRdb to about 2022). Library preparation employed the immunoSEQ multiplex PCR assay. TCRdb took this table from immuneACCESS and kept in-frame rearrangements with V and J called. Such tables lack part of the clones; where checked against another copy, unresolved V genes explain under half of the gap, and the rest is unexplained. For this sample there are roughly 42,000 clones; roughly 70% appear just once. The leading ten clones occupy 26% of the sample. Their antigen targets remain unknown. The ViraFEST assay stimulated PBMC with viral peptide pools and then used TCR sequencing to identify antigen-specific CD4+ T cell clonotypes by expansion. After less than 13 days of culture, CD4+ T cells were isolated with the EasySep CD4+ T cell isolation kit. The absence of prior SARS-CoV-2 infection in healthy vaccine recipients was confirmed by negative nucleocapsid antibodies before and after vaccination.

The sample here was CD4+ T cells from PBMCs cultured with HCoV-OC43 spike peptides, taken before COVID-19 vaccination. Taken with the paper, the label for cell subset or site translates to: HCoV-OC43 spike overlapping peptide pool stimulation. Every receptor here comes from a human donor who received a COVID-19 vaccine.

V gene TRBV5-6 combines with J gene TRBJ2-5, with 8 bases lining up with TRBD1. The CDR3 contains 14 residues. Germline-derived CDR1 and CDR2 are SGHDT and YYEEEE. V lost 3 bases, J lost 9 bases, and 10 bases stayed unmatched. For the CDR3, the DNA is TGTGCCAGCAGCTCCTGGGACAGGCTCGCGGCCCAGTACTTC. Amino acids: CASSSWDRLAAQYF.

The V and J genes are TRBV6-5 and TRBJ2-2; possibly TRBD1 or TRBD2 for D (5 bases each). CDR3 length equals 15 residues. V was trimmed by 6 bases and J by 6 bases, leaving 17 bases between them. The germline V gene has CDR1 MNHEY and CDR2 SVGAGI. CDR3 in amino acids: CASSYRSGTAGELFF. The CDR3 bases are TGTGCCAGCAGCTACCGGTCCGGGACGGCCGGGGAGCTGTTTTTT.

J is TRBJ2-1 and V is TRBV7-2; weak D call: TRBD2 (7 bases). The CDR3 has 15 amino acids. Per the germline V gene, CDR1 is SGHTA and CDR2 is FQGNSA. The V end lost 5 bases, the J end lost 6 bases, and 17 bases lay between the germline ends. The CDR3 sequence: CASSRGGGHPNEQFF. In DNA form, the CDR3 reads TGTGCCAGCAGCCGCGGCGGGGGCCATCCCAATGAGCAGTTCTTC.

This clone was detected only a few times. J is TRBJ1-1 and V is TRBV18; the D is unclear. Per germline, CDR1 KGHSH and CDR2 LQKENI. V was pared by 3 bases and J by 4 bases, with 12 bases between. This CDR3 is built from 14 residues. The CDR3 sequence is CASSPPGLGTEAFF. The CDR3 DNA is TGTGCCAGCTCACCCCCAGGTTTGGGCACTGAAGCTTTCTTT.

This clone was seen only a few times. J is TRBJ1-5 and V is TRBV18; TRBD1 might be the D (6 bases). Germline V gene lookup returns CDR1 KGHSH and CDR2 LQKENI. V lost 1 base, J lost 7 bases, and 11 bases lay in between. This CDR3 is 14 amino acids long. The CDR3 DNA sequence: TGTGCCAGCTCACCACAACAGGGCGGCCAGCCCCAGCATTTT. Protein sequence: CASSPQQGGQPQHF.

J is TRBJ1-3 and V is TRBV5-1; the D gene is possibly TRBD1 (5 bases). V lost 5 bases and J lost 0, with 12 bases in between. From germline, CDR1 is SGHRS and CDR2 YFSETQ. This CDR3 region has 15 residues. The CDR3 protein is CASSRDAGSGNTIYF. The CDR3 DNA follows: TGCGCCAGCAGTCGGGACGCTGGCTCTGGAAACACCATATATTTT. The variable domain in full, completed from reference TRBV5-1 and TRBJ1-3, reads KAGVTQTPRYLIKTRGQQVTLSCSPISGHRSVSWYQQTPGQGLQFLFEYFSETQRNKGNFPGRFSGRQFSNSRSEMNVSTLELGDSALYLCASSRDAGSGNTIYFGEGSWLTVV.

The chain uses TRBV4-1 and TRBJ2-2, with TRBD2 matching over 7 bases. CDR1 is MGHRA, CDR2 YSYEKL, per germline. The CDR3 contains 17 residues. The V and J ends lost 4 bases and 6 bases, in that order; junction bases with no gene match: 14. This CDR3 reads CASSLNGRGREPGELFF. CDR3 DNA: TGCGCCAGCAGCCTTAACGGCCGAGGGCGGGAGCCCGGGGAGCTGTTTTTT.

This clone was detected a few times. The chain joins TRBV5-1 to TRBJ1-4; D uncertain. V lost 1 base and J lost 6, with 10 bases in between. Looked up from germline, CDR1 is SGHRS and CDR2 is YFSETQ. The length of the CDR3 is 14 residues. This CDR3 is CASSLQLGHEKLFF. The CDR3 DNA reads TGCGCCAGCAGCTTGCAGTTGGGTCATGAAAAACTGTTTTTT.

J is TRBJ2-1 and V is TRBV4-1; 10 bases align to TRBD2. The CDR3 is 15 residues long. Germline V gene data show CDR1 as MGHRA and CDR2 as YSYEKL. V lost 4 bases to trimming and J lost 2 bases; unmatched junction nucleotides: 2. The CDR3 sequence is CASSPSGSTYNEQFF. For the CDR3, the DNA is TGCGCCAGCAGCCCTAGCGGGAGTACCTACAATGAGCAGTTCTTC.

The rearrangement uses TRBV27 and TRBJ2-1; TRBD2 is a possible D gene (6 bases). Per germline, CDR1 MNHEY and CDR2 SMNVEV (reference sequence). Deletions cut 6 bases from V and 8 bases from J, with 23 bases between. This CDR3 spans 16 amino acids. CDR3 DNA: TGTGCCAGCAGGAGTCGGGGGAGTCTTGCGTACGATGAGCAGTTCTTC. Protein sequence: CASRSRGSLAYDEQFF.

This chain joins TRBV19 and TRBJ1-4; D is ambiguous. Per the germline V gene, CDR1 is LNHDA and CDR2 is SQIVND (reference sequence). The CDR3 is 14 residues long. The V gene lost 3 bases and the J gene lost 4 bases, with 9 bases spanning the gap. The DNA of the CDR3 is TGTGCCAGTAGTATCCGTGGGGATAATGAAAAACTGTTTTTT. Its translation: CASSIRGDNEKLFF.

The rearrangement links TRBV6-1 to TRBJ2-1; possible D gene TRBD2, 7 bases. Germline values: CDR1 MNHNS, CDR2 SASEGT. CDR3 length: 16 residues. V lost 3 bases, J lost 8 bases, and 20 bases lay in between. The CDR3 DNA sequence: TGTGCCAGCAGTGAGGGGGGGGGCTTAATTCGGTATGAGCAGTTCTTC. Translating it yields CASSEGGGLIRYEQFF.

The chain carries TRBV6-2 or TRBV6-3 and TRBJ1-5; unclear D gene. This CDR3 is 13 amino acids long. In germline, CDR1 is MNHEY, CDR2 SVGEGT. Trimming removed 2 bases from V and 5 bases from J, with 7 bases in between. This CDR3 reads CASSYPGYQPQHF. The CDR3 bases are TGTGCCAGCAGTTACCCCGGCTATCAGCCCCAGCATTTT.